Listed here is a single TCR beta chain. There is no known antigen for this receptor. The sample holds no much larger clone one base away, and base qualities are not on file. These data come from a study of control samples from healthy donors and cancer patients (dated by TCRdb to the early 2020s). The library relied on the immunoSEQ multiplex PCR assay. In its TCRdb copy, this immuneACCESS table keeps in-frame sequences only and misses some clones. Where compared with another copy, unresolved V genes explain less than half of these, and the others have no known cause. The sample records approximately 97,000 clones, just over 90% of which are singletons. The top ten hold under 3% of the sample. Counted from cysteine to phenylalanine, this CDR3 has 15 amino acids. Only the CDR3 part of the read is kept: 45 bases, read in frame from the first base. CDR1 and CDR2 are drawn from the germline V gene (reference sequence): DFQATT, SNEGSKA. The V and J ends are trimmed by 3 bases and 5 bases, leaving 16 bases between them.

The receptor was isolated from a woman aged 18-29 years in good health. This chain is built from TRBV20-1 and TRBJ1-4, with TRBD1 perhaps the D gene, on 6 matching bases. Input material: blood. The CDR3 corresponds to CSASSPGGANEKLFF. The sequenced DNA is TGCAGTGCTAGTTCCCCGGGGGGGGCAAATGAAAAACTGTTTTTT.